This T cell receptor beta chain derives from a study of shared clonotypes between healthy human individuals. Background on the study: Ranging from 18 to 49 in age, donors were a couple of women and a few men. Per donor, CD8 memory used one plate, CD8 naive used two, CD4 memory used three and CD4 naive used three.

Replicate PCRs run on sorted subsets employed 200 ng DNA, approximately 30,000 T cell genomes. As processed by the authors: ImmunoSEQ only sent back junction sequences with no quality scores, so filtering was done differently. Method: immunoSEQ multiplex PCR; TCRdb's copy keeps in-frame clones and lacks some. V, J and clone size are those of that table, while D and trimming were read from the DNA. The data contain under 1,900,000 clones, around 98.5% of them seen just once; the ten biggest clones take up about 0.34%. This clone was counted once. The TCR originated in a man between 25 and 39 years old in good health. Sequenced input: naive CD4+ T cells sorted from blood. Sample subset: CD45RA+ positively selected.

CDR3 sequence reads: CASSPQGVPIYNEQFF. CDR3 nucleotides: TGTGCCAGCTCACCACAAGGCGTTCCGATCTACAATGAGCAGTTCTTC. The chain combines TRBV18 with TRBJ2-1; D is unresolved. The CDR3 spans 16 residues. V lost 1 base, J lost 3 bases, and 13 bases lay in between. Germline CDR1 and CDR2: KGHSH and LQKENI.